The 22 T cell receptor beta chains in this list originate from one sample, sequenced in a study of blood T cell repertoires in COVID-19. The method was immunoSEQ multiplex PCR; TCRdb's version includes in-frame clones alone and lacks a portion of them. The sample holds roughly 68,000 clones, 81% seen once. Material for sequencing was peripheral blood. These receptors were obtained from a human donor in a cohort sampled during active COVID-19.

This chain links TRBV7-2 with TRBJ2-7; TRBD2 agrees at 7 bases. V gave up 4 bases and J gave up 5 bases; unmatched junction bases: 11. Germline CDR1 reads SGHTA; CDR2 reads FQGNSA. The CDR3 loop spans 15 amino acids. CDR3 residues: CASSSTLRSGNEQYF. CDR3 in DNA: TGTGCCAGCAGCTCCACCCTAAGAAGCGGGAACGAGCAGTACTTC.

The chain recombines TRBV9 with TRBJ2-7, with 12 bases identical to TRBD1. J gave up 4 bases and V 2 bases, and 4 bases lay outside the gene matches. Germline V gives CDR1 SGDLS, CDR2 YYNGEE. The length of the CDR3 is 15 residues. DNA of the CDR3: TGTGCCAGCAGCGTGGGACAGGGGGCAATTTACGAGCAGTACTTC. This codes for CASSVGQGAIYEQYF. Full variable domain (rest looked up from reference TRBV9 and TRBJ2-7): DSGVTQTPKHLITATGQRVTLRCSPRSGDLSVYWYQQSLDQGLQFLIQYYNGEERAKGNILERFSAQQFPDLHSELNLSSLELGDSALYFCASSVGQGAIYEQYFGPGTRLTVT.

V usage is TRBV18 and J usage is TRBJ1-2; TRBD1 matches 7 bases. Germline trimming cut 3 bases from V and 3 bases from J; bases unmatched to any gene: 19. The germline V gene encodes CDR1 KGHSH and CDR2 LQKENI. This CDR3 comprises 19 residues. CDR3 sequence: CASSPRTGRLDPADYGYTF. CDR3 bases: TGTGCCAGCTCACCCCGGACAGGTCGACTCGACCCCGCCGACTATGGCTACACCTTC.

The V and J genes are TRBV28 and TRBJ1-2; no reliable D call. The CDR3 is 14 amino acids. V gave up 3 bases and J gave up 4 bases, with 12 bases separating them. The V gene's germline CDR1 is MDHEN and CDR2 SYDVKM. The CDR3 sequence is CASSFPQDFYGYTF. The CDR3 region has the DNA TGTGCCAGCAGTTTCCCTCAGGACTTCTATGGCTACACCTTC.

This sequence joins TRBV18 and TRBJ2-5; 8 bases match TRBD1. CDR1 is KGHSH and CDR2 is LQKENI in the germline V gene. The CDR3 spans 13 residues. The junction had 0 bases not matched to a gene; V was cut back by 3 bases and J by 3 bases. The CDR3 region has the DNA TGTGCCAGCTCACCGGGACAGGAAGAGACCCAGTACTTC. Amino acids: CASSPGQEETQYF.

V and J are TRBV28 and TRBJ1-1, with 10 bases lining up with TRBD1. The length of the CDR3 is 13 residues. The ends lost 5 bases at V and 7 bases at J; junction bases unmatched: 4. Germline V gives CDR1 MDHEN, CDR2 SYDVKM. Here the CDR3 reads CASSPGQGGEAFF. The CDR3 bases are TGTGCCAGCAGTCCTGGACAGGGGGGTGAAGCTTTCTTT.

The count of this clone is one. V and J are TRBV20-1 and TRBJ2-3, with 7 positions matching TRBD2. The germline V gene encodes CDR1 DFQATT and CDR2 SNEGSKA (reference sequence). V dropped 3 bases and J dropped 2; count of bases not matched to a gene: 8. The CDR3 totals 15 residues. CDR3 nucleotide sequence: TGCAGTGCTAGTTTGGCTAGCGGTTACACAGATACGCAGTATTTT. Residues: CSASLASGYTDTQYF.

This rearrangement joins TRBV20-1 to TRBJ2-7, with D perhaps TRBD2 (6 bases). With 3 bases removed from V and 3 bases from J, the gap between germline ends came to 12 bases. The CDR3 length is 13 residues. Germline loops: CDR1 DFQATT, CDR2 SNEGSKA (reference sequence). DNA for the CDR3: TGCAGTGCTAGTGGCGGGATAGGCTACGAGCAGTACTTC. Translated: CSASGGIGYEQYF.

This clone was seen more than once but under ten times. The chain employs TRBV6-2 or TRBV6-3 and TRBJ2-1, with 9 bases lining up with TRBD2. From germline, CDR1 is MNHEY and CDR2 SVGEGT. The length of the CDR3 is 15 residues. V was clipped by 6 bases and J by 1 base; unmatched bases: 4. CDR3 in amino acids: CASSLTSGSYNEQFF. The CDR3 DNA is TGTGCCAGCAGCCTGACTAGCGGTTCCTACAATGAGCAGTTCTTC.

This chain uses TRBV7-9 with TRBJ2-7; 13 nucleotides line up with TRBD2. V was pared by 5 bases and J by 0 bases, with 10 bases of the junction left unmatched. The CDR3 is 18 amino acids. Germline CDR1 and CDR2: SEHNR and FQNEAQ (reference sequence). In nucleotides, the CDR3 is TGTGCCAGCAGCCCATGGACTAGCGGGAGCCTTGGCTCCTACGAGCAGTACTTC. It translates to CASSPWTSGSLGSYEQYF.

The rearrangement uses TRBV7-9 and TRBJ1-2; 8 nucleotides match TRBD1. The CDR3 extends over 13 amino acids. V trimming: 5 bases; J trimming: 6 bases; junction bases outside the gene matches: 5. The V gene's germline CDR1 is SEHNR and CDR2 FQNEAQ (reference sequence). The CDR3 DNA reads as TGTGCCAGCAGCGCCCGGGACAGGAATGGCTACACCTTC. Translated, it gives CASSARDRNGYTF. Full variable domain (rest looked up from reference TRBV7-9 and TRBJ1-2): DTGVSQNPRHKITKRGQNVTFRCDPISEHNRLYWYRQTLGQGPEFLTYFQNEAQLEKSRLLSDRFSAERPKGSFSTLEIQRTEQGDSAMYLCASSARDRNGYTFGSGTRLTVV.

The chain has TRBV18 and TRBJ2-3; possibly TRBD2 for D (6 bases). The CDR3 sequence is 16 residues long. Germline loops: CDR1 KGHSH, CDR2 LQKENI. The V end was cut by 6 bases, the J end by 7 bases, with 23 bases between. CDR3 coding DNA: TGTGCCAGCTCGCCCCGGCGCGGGGCCTTCACGAATACGCAGTATTTT. Its translation is CASSPRRGAFTNTQYF.

The chain joins TRBV5-1 to TRBJ2-3; D remains ambiguous. The CDR3 totals 16 residues. With 4 bases removed from V and 0 bases from J, the gap between germline ends came to 15 bases. Germline loops: CDR1 SGHRS, CDR2 YFSETQ. As DNA, the CDR3 is TGCGCCAGCAGCCTACCGCTTCTCTCTAGCACAGATACGCAGTATTTT. Translated, it gives CASSLPLLSSTDTQYF.

V usage is TRBV7-6 and J usage is TRBJ2-2, with D perhaps matching TRBD2 (6 bases). Germline CDR1 SGHVS, CDR2 FNYEAQ. V was shortened by 3 bases and J by 5 bases, with 10 bases between the two germline ends. The CDR3 totals 14 residues. CDR3 residues: CASSLAGGTGELFF. For the CDR3, the DNA is TGTGCCAGCAGCTTGGCCGGAGGGACCGGGGAGCTGTTTTTT.

This rearrangement joins TRBV7-9 to TRBJ2-1, with a possible D match to TRBD1 (5 bases). CDR1 and CDR2 (germline): SEHNR, FQNEAQ (reference sequence). The germline V and J ends were trimmed by 6 bases and 6 bases, with 12 bases remaining between them. The CDR3 has 13 residues. CDR3 DNA: TGTGCCAGCAGGCTGGGGCTATTCAATGAGCAGTTCTTC. Encoded protein: CASRLGLFNEQFF.

This clone was counted once. This rearrangement joins TRBV7-2 to TRBJ2-7, with a weak D call TRBD2 (6 bases). Trimming removed 2 bases at V and 2 bases at J, with 22 bases between. The CDR3 is 18 amino acids. Germline loops: CDR1 SGHTA, CDR2 FQGNSA. CDR3 sequence (DNA): TGTGCCAGCAGCTTAATTGGGAGACTAGATGATGTTGCCTACGAGCAGTACTTC. As protein: CASSLIGRLDDVAYEQYF.

The CDR3 loop is CASSLGRLRFF. The CDR3 DNA follows: TGTGCCAGCAGCTTAGGCAGGCTGAGGTTCTTC. The chain couples TRBV11-2 to TRBJ2-1; D uncertain. Per the germline V gene, CDR1 is SGHAT and CDR2 is FQNNGV. V was cut by 1 base and J by 15 bases, with 10 bases left in between. The CDR3 totals 11 residues.

The chain is built from TRBV19 and TRBJ1-1, with D unresolved. Germline V gene data show CDR1 as LNHDA and CDR2 as SQIVND (reference sequence). This CDR3 is built from 12 residues. V lost 2 bases, J lost 3 bases, and 4 bases lay in between. CDR3 loop: CASSISDTEAFF. CDR3 DNA sequence: TGTGCCAGTAGTATATCGGACACTGAAGCTTTCTTT.

The chain is built from TRBV4-1 and TRBJ2-1; TRBD2 matches 10 bases. CDR1 is MGHRA, CDR2 YSYEKL, per germline. Trimming cost V 4 bases and J 3 bases; bases outside gene matches: 3. The CDR3 is 15 residues long. In nucleotides, the CDR3 is TGCGCCAGCAGCCCCCTAGCGGGAGTCTACAATGAGCAGTTCTTC. Its protein is CASSPLAGVYNEQFF.

As concerns this clone: The same CDR3 also results from other DNA sequences found in this sample. This chain links TRBV6-2 or TRBV6-3 with TRBJ2-1; 9 nucleotides agree with TRBD2. With V trimmed by 0 bases and J by 4 bases, 7 bases remained unmatched. This CDR3 has 17 amino acids. In germline, CDR1 is MNHEY, CDR2 SVGEGT. The CDR3 loop is CASSYSPPSGIYNEQFF. The DNA of the CDR3 is TGTGCCAGCAGTTACTCTCCCCCTAGCGGGATATACAATGAGCAGTTCTTC.

The chain combines TRBV1 with TRBJ2-4; whether TRBD2, the table's D call, matches the DNA was not checked. TRBV1 is a known pseudogene. The CDR3 extends over 15 amino acids. The CDR3 DNA reads TGCACCAGCAGCCAAGATAGGTGGCCCGCGGGCATTCAGTACTTC. Residues: CTSSQDRWPAGIQYF.

This chain joins TRBV9 and TRBJ1-2; D is unresolved. The CDR3 has 14 amino acids. The V and J ends lost 3 bases and 7 bases respectively, with 16 bases between them. From germline, CDR1 is SGDLS and CDR2 YYNGEE. The CDR3, as DNA: TGTGCCAGCAGCGCCGGAGATCACTTCTCTGGCTACACCTTC. As protein: CASSAGDHFSGYTF.